This T cell receptor (beta chain) stems from a study of T cell repertoires in cytomegalovirus infection. Findings and caveats of the study: Accumulated public TCR beta family frequency recognized individuals carrying CMV together with the relevant HLA. HLA-C-restricted CMV-specific TCR beta clonotypes prevailed in the ex vivo response.

Germline-derived CDR1 and CDR2 are SGHVS and FNYEAQ. This CDR3 is built from 14 residues. On this clonotype: Its antigen is not identified. Being one base from a much bigger clone, this may be a read error.

TCRdb re-called the reads through MiXCR, storing one row per CDR3 protein. The sample yields 350,000 to 500,000 distinct CDR3 sequences, approximately 32% seen once. The sequenced sample consisted of PBMCs. The source is a human donor in good health (CMV status not recorded). Some clones in this sample may be carry-over from other donors' samples. The chain recombines TRBV7-6 with TRBJ2-7; D gene uncertain. CDR3 coding DNA: TGTGCTAGCAGCTTATCCCGGGCAGCCCACGAGAAGTACTTC. Amino acids: CASSLSRAAHEKYF.